This T cell receptor beta chain is drawn from a study of persistence of HIV-infected CD4 T cells. Lysates of CMV-infected fibroblasts at approximately 9.6 ug/mL stimulated these cells. Memory cells lacking CD40L and CD69 with high CD45RO were sorted. Undetectable plasma HIV-1 RNA below 50 copies/mL lasted at least 4 years. This CDR3 has 14 residues. The V and J ends lost 7 bases and 6 bases, in that order; junction bases with no gene match: 7. CDR1 is LNHDA and CDR2 is SQIVND in the germline V gene (reference sequence). Points from the study as a whole: Degenerate expanded CDR3beta sequences were enriched among CMV- and Gag-responding cells. CMV- and Gag-responding cells had lower TCRbeta richness than CD3/CD28-responding cells.

This was the immunoSEQ version 4 assay in survey mode. Genomic DNA was diluted to 10 ng/uL, up to 1 ug per sample. Clones were read by immunoSEQ multiplex PCR, and TCRdb kept only the in-frame ones, dropping some. Of 40,000 to 55,000 clones in the sample, about 80% were seen once. Concerning this clone itself: Its antigen is as yet unknown.

The sequences come from CD4+ T cells sorted from PBMCs after approximately 19-hour stimulation, collected from a patient who received antiretroviral therapy. The TCR sequence derives from an adult man with HIV who was CMV-seropositive. V gene TRBV19 combines with J gene TRBJ2-2, with 8 bases identical to TRBD1. CDR3 DNA: TGTGCCAGTAACGCCCAGGGGGCGCCCGGGGAGCTGTTTTTT. This codes for CASNAQGAPGELFF.